Each of the 9 T cell receptor beta chains below was sequenced from the same sample in a study of shared clonotypes between healthy human individuals. TCRdb keeps only in-frame clones here, not all; method: immunoSEQ multiplex PCR. Among 550,000 to 850,000 clones listed, 72% were seen once. The sample taken for sequencing was memory CD4+ T cells sorted from blood. Indicated subset: CD45RA-negative fraction. These receptors were collected from a woman under 40 in good health.

This clone occurred a few times. This chain links TRBV6-1 with TRBJ2-2, with a weak D call TRBD1 (5 bases). The CDR3 covers 13 residues. CDR1 is MNHNS, CDR2 SASEGT, per germline. V lost 10 bases and J lost 1, with 10 bases in between. The CDR3: CATQDRNTGELFF. CDR3 in DNA: TGTGCCACGCAAGACAGGAACACCGGGGAGCTGTTTTTT.

In this sample, this clone turned up many times. The CDR3 sequence is CASSLGLSPGELFF. The CDR3 coding sequence is TGCGCCAGCAGCTTGGGACTGTCCCCCGGGGAGCTGTTTTTT. The genes are TRBV5-1 and TRBJ2-2; D uncertain. The CDR3 spans 14 residues. The V end lost 0 bases, the J end lost 6 bases, and 9 bases lay between the germline ends. Germline CDR1 and CDR2: SGHRS and YFSETQ.

The J gene is TRBJ2-5, the V gene TRBV7-2; 8 bases are a match to TRBD2. The J call may be wrong; the DNA end is better matched by TRBJ2-7. Looked up from germline, CDR1 is SGHTA and CDR2 is FQGNSA. The CDR3 length is 14 residues. The CDR3 loop is CASSISGIPYEQYF. In DNA form, the CDR3 reads TGTGCCAGCAGCATTAGCGGGATTCCCTACGAGCAGTACTTC.

The V gene is TRBV6-6, the J gene TRBJ2-2; 9 bases match TRBD2. The CDR3 extends over 14 amino acids. Germline V gene lookup returns CDR1 MNHNY and CDR2 SVGAGI (reference sequence). The junction had 2 bases not matched to a gene; V was cut back by 8 bases and J by 1 base. CDR3 protein: CASGSGRNTGELFF. Written as DNA, the CDR3 is TGTGCCAGCGGTAGCGGGAGGAACACCGGGGAGCTGTTTTTT.

The chain couples TRBV27 to TRBJ1-5; D uncertain. There are 14 residues in the CDR3. V gave up 6 bases and J gave up 2 bases, with 11 bases separating them. The germline gives CDR1 MNHEY, CDR2 SMNVEV (reference sequence). Written as DNA, the CDR3 is TGTGCCAGCAGGGTAGCCCTGGGCAATCAGCCCCAGCATTTT. Encoded protein: CASRVALGNQPQHF.

V gene TRBV4-1 combines with J gene TRBJ1-2; 11 nucleotides agree with TRBD1. The germline V gene encodes CDR1 MGHRA and CDR2 YSYEKL. There are 18 residues in the CDR3. The junction had 12 bases not matched to a gene; V was cut back by 0 bases and J by 6 bases. The CDR3 DNA reads as TGCGCCAGCAGCCAAGATTGGGTCGGACAGGGGGCGCAGGATGGCTACACCTTC. As protein: CASSQDWVGQGAQDGYTF.

On this clone itself: Other DNA sequences in the sample encode the same CDR3. The rearrangement uses TRBV28 and TRBJ2-7; D is perhaps TRBD1 (5 bases). The V gene's germline CDR1 is MDHEN and CDR2 SYDVKM. The V end was cut by 9 bases, the J end by 3 bases, with 9 bases between. The CDR3 totals 11 residues. CDR3 in DNA: TGTGCCAGTTCCCAGGGCTACGAGCAGTACTTC. Its protein product is CASSQGYEQYF.

This clone was seen a few times. The gene calls are TRBV19 and TRBJ2-7; D is perhaps TRBD2 (7 bases). This CDR3 is built from 12 residues. Germline V gives CDR1 LNHDA, CDR2 SQIVND (reference sequence). This CDR3 is CATRGGTYEQYF. The CDR3 DNA reads TGTGCAACTAGGGGGGGTACCTACGAGCAGTACTTC. The full variable domain, its missing parts supplied by reference TRBV19 and TRBJ2-7, is DGGITQSPKYLFRKEGQNVTLSCEQNLNHDAMYWYRQDPGQGLRLIYYSQIVNDFQKGDIAEGYSVSREKKESFPLTVTSAQKNPTAFYLCATRGGTYEQYFGPGTRLTVT.

The V call is TRBV18, the J call TRBJ2-1; D is uncertain. Trimming took off 0 bases at V and 2 bases at J, with 8 bases between the two ends. The germline CDR1 and CDR2 sequences are KGHSH and LQKENI. This CDR3 is built from 15 residues. For the CDR3, the DNA is TGTGCCAGCTCACCACCGGGTAAACCCTACAATGAGCAGTTCTTC. Amino acids: CASSPPGKPYNEQFF.